The rows below give T cell receptor beta chains drawn from one sample of a study of T cell repertoires in cytomegalovirus infection. No antigens are known for them. MiXCR, applied by TCRdb to the reads, yields one record per CDR3 protein. The table records some 920,000 distinct CDR3 sequences, 31% of them present only once. The specimen comprised cultured CD8+ T cells from PBMCs, sampled from culture after CMV antigen stimulation. The receptors here all came from a human donor in good health (CMV status not recorded). Some clones in this sample may be carry-over from other donors' samples. CDR3s include the opening cysteine and the closing phenylalanine or tryptophan. D genes are given only for firm matches. Some rows have no size entry. The others give once, few or many, or a class for an expanded clone.

TRBJ1-2,NA,TRBV5-4,few,CASSPDGYNYGYTF,TGTGCCAGCAGCCCGGACGGCTATAACTATGGCTACACCTTC
TRBJ1-3,TRBD1,TRBV10-3,few,CAISEYNRGTSGNTIYF,TGTGCCATCAGTGAGTACAACAGGGGTACCTCTGGAAACACCATATATTTT
TRBJ2-1,TRBD2,TRBV7-9,NA,CASDLYGGAEDEQFF,TGTGCCAGCGATTTATACGGGGGGGCGGAGGATGAGCAGTTCTTC
TRBJ2-3,TRBD2,TRBV7-4,NA,CASSLDWTSVLTDTQYF,TGTGCCAGCAGCTTAGATTGGACTAGTGTCCTCACAGATACGCAGTATTTT
TRBJ2-1,NA,TRBV12-3/TRBV12-4,NA,CASSPAHEQFF,TGTGCCAGCAGCCCAGCCCATGAGCAGTTCTTC
TRBJ2-3,TRBD1,TRBV7-2,many,CASSWGTGVSTDTQYF,TGTGCCAGCAGCTGGGGGACAGGGGTGAGCACAGATACGCAGTATTTT
TRBJ2-2,NA,TRBV7-6,few,CASSFPGTDINTGELFF,TGTGCCAGCAGCTTCCCCGGGACCGACATTAACACCGGGGAGCTGTTTTTT
TRBJ2-1,TRBD1,TRBV12-3/TRBV12-4,NA,CASSFPHLGDSIYNEQFF,TGTGCCAGCAGTTTTCCTCACCTGGGGGACAGCATATACAATGAGCAGTTCTTC
TRBJ2-3,NA,TRBV19,NA,CASSDGFSGITDTQYF,TGTGCCAGTAGCGACGGCTTTAGCGGAATCACAGATACGCAGTATTTT
TRBJ1-6,NA,TRBV10-1,many,CASSAAGPNSPLHF,TGCGCCAGCAGTGCGGCAGGGCCGAATTCACCCCTCCACTTT
TRBJ2-7,NA,TRBV28,NA,CASSLLVGVYEQYF,TGTGCCAGCAGTTTATTGGTCGGTGTGTACGAGCAGTACTTC
TRBJ1-1,NA,TRBV19,few,CASSMSRSGLTEAFF,TGTGCCAGTAGTATGAGCAGGTCAGGGTTGACTGAAGCTTTCTTT
TRBJ1-6,NA,TRBV7-9,NA,CASSPDSFYNSPLHF,TGTGCCAGCAGCCCCGACAGTTTCTATAATTCACCCCTCCACTTT
TRBJ1-3,NA,TRBV6-1,NA,CASAISLTGKGFGNTIYF,TGTGCCAGCGCCATTTCACTGACAGGCAAAGGTTTTGGAAACACCATATATTTT
TRBJ1-6,TRBD1,TRBV20-1,few,CSAATGEDLLKNSPLHF,TGCAGTGCTGCGACAGGGGAAGACCTCCTGAAGAATTCACCCCTCCACTTT
TRBJ1-1,TRBD1,TRBV5-1,NA,CASSSGDRGTEAFF,TGCGCCAGCAGCAGTGGGGACAGGGGCACTGAAGCTTTCTTT
TRBJ1-5,NA,TRBV4-1,few,CASSLRGTDNQPQHF,TGCGCCAGCAGCCTGCGAGGGACCGACAATCAGCCCCAGCATTTT
TRBJ2-5,NA,TRBV5-4,few,CASSLAGDQQETQYF,TGTGCCAGCAGCTTGGCAGGGGACCAACAAGAGACCCAGTACTTC
TRBJ1-2,NA,TRBV12-3/TRBV12-4,few,CASRDLNGYTF,TGTGCCAGCAGGGACTTGAATGGCTACACCTTC
TRBJ2-4,TRBD1,TRBV24-1,NA,CATSDGDRGDIQYF,TGTGCCACCAGTGACGGGGACAGGGGGGACATTCAGTACTTC
TRBJ1-4,TRBD1,TRBV7-9,many,CASSPGGDANEKLFF,TGTGCCAGCAGCCCAGGGGGTGACGCTAATGAAAAACTGTTTTTT
TRBJ2-5,NA,TRBV13,NA,CASSPRGEGAKETQYF,TGTGCCAGCAGCCCCCGAGGGGAGGGGGCTAAAGAGACCCAGTACTTC
TRBJ2-3,TRBD2,TRBV7-2,many,CASSPRVAGGQDTQYF,TGTGCCAGCAGCCCCCGGGTAGCGGGGGGGCAAGATACGCAGTATTTT
TRBJ1-2,NA,TRBV20-1,once,CSASGGAEGGYTF,TGCAGTGCTTCCGGAGGGGCGGAGGGTGGCTACACCTTC
TRBJ1-4,NA,TRBV10-3,NA,CAISESGPQQRSEKLFF,TGTGCCATCAGTGAGTCGGGTCCTCAACAGAGATCTGAAAAACTGTTTTTT
TRBJ1-1,NA,TRBV6-2/TRBV6-3,few,CASSYAVGAFKPSNTEAFF,TGTGCCAGCAGTTACGCTGTAGGGGCCTTTAAGCCCTCCAACACTGAAGCTTTCTTT
TRBJ2-5,NA,TRBV28,few,CASSLRWGPQETQYF,TGTGCCAGCAGTTTAAGGTGGGGACCCCAAGAGACCCAGTACTTC
TRBJ2-5,NA,TRBV19,few,CASIGTGSETQYF,TGTGCCAGTATAGGAACCGGGTCAGAGACCCAGTACTTC
TRBJ1-1,TRBD1,TRBV6-2/TRBV6-3,NA,CVSSYTLFGQGENTEAFF,TGTGTCAGCAGTTACACCCTTTTCGGACAGGGCGAGAACACTGAAGCTTTCTTT
TRBJ1-1,NA,TRBV25-1,NA,CASSEGGAVTEAFF,TGTGCCAGCAGTGAGGGGGGCGCCGTCACTGAAGCTTTCTTT
TRBJ2-2,NA,TRBV11-2,NA,CASSLERGPGELFF,TGTGCCAGCAGCTTAGAGCGGGGTCCCGGGGAGCTGTTTTTT
TRBJ2-4,NA,TRBV7-9,few,CASSEQGGQAKNIQYF,TGTGCCAGCAGCGAACAGGGAGGGCAGGCCAAAAACATTCAGTACTTC
TRBJ2-1,TRBD2,TRBV7-9,NA,CASRISGGSEQFF,TGTGCCAGCAGAATTAGCGGGGGGAGTGAGCAGTTCTTC
TRBJ1-3,NA,TRBV12-3/TRBV12-4,few,CASSFPPGTGNTIYF,TGTGCCAGCAGTTTCCCTCCGGGTACAGGAAACACCATATATTTT
TRBJ2-1,NA,TRBV7-9,NA,CASSSTGTAYSEQFF,TGTGCCAGCAGCTCAACCGGGACTGCGTACAGTGAGCAGTTCTTC
TRBJ1-6,NA,TRBV5-4,NA,CASRRTDNNSPLHF,TGTGCCAGCAGAAGGACAGACAATAATTCACCCCTCCACTTT
TRBJ2-5,NA,TRBV7-9,few,CASSLAQAVETQYF,TGTGCCAGCAGCCTCGCCCAGGCGGTTGAGACCCAGTACTTC
TRBJ2-1,NA,TRBV27,once,CASSLRRGPNYNEQFF,TGTGCCAGCAGCCTTAGGAGGGGACCGAACTACAATGAGCAGTTCTTC
TRBJ1-4,NA,TRBV2,NA,CASSEALPVATNEKLFF,TGTGCCAGCAGTGAAGCGCTTCCAGTCGCAACTAATGAAAAACTGTTTTTT
TRBJ1-1,NA,TRBV28,NA,CASSFGAILAFF,TGTGCCAGCAGTTTCGGAGCCATCCTAGCTTTCTTT
TRBJ1-3,NA,TRBV5-6,NA,CASSLGRISGNTIYF,TGTGCCAGCAGCTTGGGAAGGATCTCTGGAAACACCATATATTTT
TRBJ2-4,TRBD1,TRBV15,NA,CATSRDQGADIQYF,TGTGCCACCAGCAGAGATCAGGGGGCAGACATTCAGTACTTC
TRBJ2-5,NA,TRBV2,NA,CASSEEPSIQETQYF,TGTGCCAGCAGTGAGGAGCCCTCTATACAAGAGACCCAGTACTTC
TRBJ1-1,NA,TRBV6-4,NA,CASSDSAQLGTEAFF,TGTGCCAGCAGTGACTCCGCGCAGTTGGGCACTGAAGCTTTCTTT
TRBJ1-2,NA,TRBV6-6,few,CASSYSPGLSYGYTF,TGTGCCAGCAGTTACTCACCAGGGCTCAGCTATGGCTACACCTTC
TRBJ1-3,TRBD1,TRBV4-1,NA,CASSTGQGINRNTIYF,TGCGCCAGCAGCACGGGACAGGGGATAAATAGAAACACCATATATTTT
TRBJ2-7,NA,TRBV7-9,few,CASSLGDAGSSYEQYF,TGTGCCAGCAGCTTAGGGGACGCAGGGTCCAGCTACGAGCAGTACTTC
TRBJ1-1,NA,TRBV2,few,CASSEKRTEAFF,TGTGCCAGCAGTGAAAAGAGGACTGAAGCTTTCTTT